This T cell receptor (beta chain) was observed in a study of blood T cell repertoires in COVID-19. On the study more broadly: Samples representing acute and convalescent COVID-19 were sourced from the United States, Italy and Spain.

Per the original data handling: Amplification with reference gene primers provided the estimates of nucleated cell counts. Using immunoSEQ multiplex PCR, the repertoire was profiled, and TCRdb retains in-frame clones only, with some absent. V and J calls and clone size are as listed in that table; D and trimming were resolved from the DNA. The sample includes roughly 300,000 clones, roughly 90% of them seen just once. The length of the CDR3 is 15 residues. CDR1 is SGHTA and CDR2 is FQGNSA in the germline V gene. Trimming removed 4 bases from V and 0 bases from J; junction bases left unmatched: 5. The participants were between roughly 18 and 100 years old and came from about two dozen US areas. Clinical history as reported by participants underpinned cohort assignment.

The TCR originated in a woman aged 30 to 39 who had recovered from COVID-19. The sequenced sample was PBMCs or T cells enriched from blood (not recorded which). This chain connects TRBV7-2 to TRBJ1-2; 7 nucleotides line up with TRBD1. As DNA, the CDR3 is TGTGCCAGCAGCTCTCGAGACAGGGCTAACTATGGCTACACCTTC. Translation: CASSSRDRANYGYTF.